One TCR beta chain is described in this entry. This clone was seen ten or more times. This clone's antigen is unknown. No clone much larger than this one lies a single base away; base qualities are absent. In total, fewer than 750 healthy bone marrow donors made up the cohort. All cohort members were sampled while nominally healthy, although unrecorded immune exposures were likely present. The donor tested CMV seropositive, placing the donor among the 290 or so seropositive members of the cohort. A peripheral blood sample was collected from each donor, and TCR beta sequencing was performed on peripheral blood mononuclear cells. Genomic DNA was extracted from the blood cell samples with the Qiagen DNeasy Blood Extraction Kit. The data belong to a study of cytomegalovirus exposure and HLA in healthy donors (TCRdb year 2017). As for the study more broadly: An earlier analysis of roughly 500 of the donors reported 276 Gb of sequence data and 117 million unique TCR beta sequences obtained from 180 million or so T cells. An early release that covered approximately 600 HLA-typed donors contained about 300 gigabases of sequencing data and tens of millions of unique TCR sequences. Of the approximately 400 genotyped donors, over 65% fell in the genetic ancestry cluster associated with self-reported Caucasian donors. The study aimed to test whether signatures of past pathogen exposure could be identified by cataloging public T cell receptors. The study used immunosequencing to profile the T cell repertoires of approximately 640 subjects and linked those repertoires to cytomegalovirus serostatus. In addition to the first cohort of 666 subjects, a separate validation cohort of around 110 different subjects was used. To predict cytomegalovirus infection status, the study combined high-throughput TCR immunosequencing, statistical association of individual TCRs with disease status, and machine learning. In a later analysis, previously published TCR beta repertoires from some 640 donors were re-analyzed and high-resolution HLA genotyping was added so that TCR occurrence patterns could be studied. Rather than using new phenotypic data, the later analysis identified candidate immune exposures from TCR beta sequences and from how often those sequences occurred across donors. To decide whether each TCR beta V gene segment behaved as functional or pseudogenic, an earlier analysis of fewer than 750 of the donors relied on high-throughput TCR beta sequencing. Alongside the repertoire data, information on donor age, sex, ethnicity and CMV serostatus was compiled. A later genetic analysis used genome-wide SNP genotypes for about 55% of the 666 donors, treating that subset as a discovery cohort. Every repertoire in the discovery cohort had been generated on one and the same sequencing platform. Both class I and class II loci were covered by HLA typing, at four-digit resolution. The number of donors typed differed by locus, with about 629-630 for A, B, C, DRB1 and DQB1, roughly 520 for DQA1, 600 to 610 for DPA1, and 472 for DPB1. Because of strong linkage in the cohort, a few DR-DQ haplotypes were treated as single units for association and clustering. Across 300 to 500 genotyped donors of the cohort, an average of about 240,000 unique TCR beta nucleotide sequences per donor were sequenced, and roughly 20% of those sequences were non-productive.

V loses 3 bases, J loses 2 bases, and the germline ends lie 7 bases apart. The CDR3 contains 14 residues, cysteine and phenylalanine counted. CDR3 DNA only is kept here, 42 bases in frame from base 1. Reading the germline V gene (reference sequence) gives CDR1 SEHNR and CDR2 FQNEAQ. Libraries were made using the immunoSEQ multiplex PCR assay. The multiplex PCR relied on a mix of 60 forward primers for TCR Vbeta segments and 13 reverse primers for TCR Jbeta segments. The CDR3 region of rearranged TCR beta genes was amplified from genomic DNA by a multiplex PCR assay. Amplified TCR beta libraries were sequenced as 87-base-pair reads on the Illumina HiSeq System. The study's processing was this. A later analysis tallied approximately 87 million unique TCR beta chains across the approximately 670 repertoires, and about 12 million of those chains were shared by two or more donors. Raw reads were error-corrected and collapsed into unique sequences by a nearest-neighbor algorithm in which closely related sequences were merged to remove PCR and sequencing errors. CDR3 sequences were aligned to IMGT reference sequences to assign V, D and J gene segments. For a sequence to be retained, at least a six-nucleotide match to both a V gene segment and a J gene segment was required. Rearrangements were classified as productive when the CDR3 lacked stop codons and remained in frame with V and J, and all other rearrangements were classified as non-productive. Following IMGT convention, CDR3 was defined as the stretch from the second conserved V-encoded cysteine up to the conserved J-encoded phenylalanine. Sequences without an unambiguous match to a single V gene segment were excluded from the earlier analysis of almost 600 of the donors. In an earlier analysis of around 590 of the donors, a V segment was called functional when productive rearrangements were above 56.7%, and segregating when the standard deviation between donors exceeded 5%. To diagnose cytomegalovirus status from the catalog of TCR beta chain sequences, a statistical classification framework was built. In a later analysis, TCR nucleotide sequences were compared against IMGT/GENE-DB human TR gene sequences so that V and J genes could be assigned. Using the TCRdist pipeline, a later analysis assigned CDR3 sequences along with most-parsimonious VDJ recombination scenarios. In a later analysis, each TCR beta chain was defined by its CDR3 amino acid sequence together with its V-gene family, and reads without a unique V-gene family were excluded. A later analysis removed 500 to 600 highly shared, low-generation-probability nucleotide sequences to deal with suspected cross-contamination and a sequencing artifact. A later analysis calculated a clonal expansion index for each public chain from normalized within-repertoire ranks of inferred template counts. A later analysis computed generation probabilities with a VDJ recombination model fitted to out-of-frame rearrangements, and checked the results against IGoR. In a later analysis, hypergeometric tests were used to score TCR-TCR, TCR-HLA and TCR-CMV co-occurrence, with a repertoire-size bias correction applied to TCR pairs. In a later analysis, false discovery rates were estimated by permuting HLA or CMV assignments 20 times. In a later analysis, co-occurring TCRs were grouped using DBSCAN, and TCRdist sequence similarity was added for clustering within HLA-allele-positive subsets. Co-occurrence clustering excluded repertoires with fewer than 30,000 or more than 120,000 public chains, plus five with anomalous nucleotide sharing. TCRdb took over this immuneACCESS table, retaining in-frame rearrangements with V and J assigned. Such tables are incomplete; in checked studies, under half of the missing clones stem from an unresolved V gene, and the remainder is unexplained. That table is the source of V, J and clone size, and D and trimming were worked out from the DNA. This sample lists 150,000 or so clones; about 80% were detected once. 1.2% to 1.5% of the sample rests with the top ten.

What the work shows at the level of the full study, not this receptor alone: Some IMGT-functional V segments, including TRBV6-2 and TRBV6-3, could not be distinguished by the 87-base-pair reads and were therefore excluded. When HLA alleles, especially DR and DQ, strongly co-occurred, TCR associations were difficult to assign to individual alleles. In a later analysis, the rate of TCR association differed among HLA loci, with DRB1 alleles having the most associated TCRs and HLA-C alleles having the fewest. This cohort had only TCR beta chains sequenced, and the lack of alpha or paired-chain data limited which features could be detected. Because counts were too low, some 17 rarely observed V segments, including chromosome 9 orphons, were excluded from the earlier analysis of several hundred of the donors. Most TCR sequences were observed very rarely across donors, whereas some public TCRs were present in many individuals. In a later analysis, HLA-associated TCR beta chains showed more clonal expansion and lower generation probabilities than non-associated chains that were equally common. Because HLA typing was missing for some donors at each locus, association tests included only the typed subset. A cluster of highly shared sequence variants was judged likely to represent a technical artifact of the sequencing pipeline. A few of the identified cytomegalovirus-associated TCR beta chains were confirmed in vitro to be specific for cytomegalovirus antigens. Presence/absence analyses assumed roughly uniform sequencing depth across donors, an assumption that may not hold. Linkage disequilibrium might explain the correlated functional status among segregating V segments, but an unknown experimental factor could not be excluded. According to a later analysis, parvovirus B19, influenza, CMV and Epstein-Barr virus appeared linked to several top co-occurrence clusters. An association between a missense DCLRE1C variant and V-gene and J-gene trimming of TCR beta chains was found in a later genetic analysis and replicated in an independent cohort. The authors suggested that the approach could potentially be extended to other disease states and immunological phenotypes. The study listed 164 TCR beta chains as associated with cytomegalovirus. At a false discovery rate of 0.05, a later analysis linked about 17,000 TCR beta sequences to specific HLA alleles. Most CMV-associated TCR beta chains appeared to be HLA-restricted in a later analysis, and the HLA associations seemed to be driven largely by CMV exposure. A further reported finding was that TCR beta sequences accurately predicted the HLA-A and HLA-B alleles for most subjects in the first cohort. The only immune exposure information available for the cohort was CMV serostatus. The classifier was reported to diagnose cytomegalovirus status with high specificity and sensitivity in both the original and validation cohorts. A later genetic analysis reported fewer N-insertions in productive TCRs among donors in an Asian-associated ancestry cluster than the roughly 700-donor mean. In an earlier analysis of around 600 of the donors, most TCR beta V segments appeared in productive rearrangements about 90% or about 30% of the time, broadly matching IMGT annotations.

The chain is encoded by TRBV7-9 joined to TRBJ2-2, with the D gene not confidently named. The sequenced sample consisted of PBMCs. This TCR was sampled from a man aged 25 to 40 in good health and CMV-seropositive. The DNA reads as follows: TGTGCCAGCAGCTTTACAGAAAACACCGGGGAGCTGTTTTTT. This yields the protein CASSFTENTGELFF.